The 23 T cell receptor beta chains given below trace back to one sample, sequenced in a study of vaccination and CD4 T cells after COVID-19. No antigens are known for them. An Oncomine TCR Beta short-read assay was used to sequence the DNA from cultured CD4+ T cells. TCRdb re-derived calls from the PCR reads in MiXCR, one entry per CDR3 protein. The table records about 14,000 distinct CDR3 sequences, over 50% of them present only once. Treatment of the sample: approximately nine-day PBMC culture with coronavirus spike peptide pools or control peptides (ViraFEST assay). Sequenced: CD4+ T cells from blood, cultured in vitro. These receptors originate from a human donor who had recovered from COVID-19.

J is TRBJ1-5 and V is TRBV6-5; D is ambiguous. This CDR3 spans 13 amino acids. V shed 0 bases and J shed 5 bases, with 5 bases lying between them. Per the germline V gene, CDR1 is MNHEY and CDR2 is SVGAGI. The CDR3 reads CASSYSSDQPQHF. CDR3 nucleotide sequence: TGTGCCAGCAGTTACTCGTCCGATCAGCCCCAGCATTTT.

The rearrangement uses TRBV19 and TRBJ2-7; D perhaps matches TRBD2 (5 bases). This CDR3 contains 13 residues. Trimming removed 4 bases at V and 2 bases at J, with 9 bases between. Germline loops: CDR1 LNHDA, CDR2 SQIVND (reference sequence). CDR3 sequence: CASSKQTTYEQYF. As DNA, the CDR3 is TGTGCCAGTAGTAAACAGACTACCTACGAGCAGTACTTC. The full variable domain, rest sourced from reference TRBV19 and TRBJ2-7, is DGGITQSPKYLFRKEGQNVTLSCEQNLNHDAMYWYRQDPGQGLRLIYYSQIVNDFQKGDIAEGYSVSREKKESFPLTVTSAQKNPTAFYLCASSKQTTYEQYFGPGTRLTVT.

This clonotype has just a few counts. The V call is TRBV7-9, the J call TRBJ2-5; 7 bases are shared with TRBD1. The CDR3 has 16 amino acids. V shed 7 bases and J 7 bases; nucleotides not matched to a gene: 18. Germline values: CDR1 SEHNR, CDR2 FQNEAQ (reference sequence). CDR3 coding DNA: TGTGCCAGCATCTTCCGGGACAGCGCCGTCCCGGGGACCCAGTACTTC. Translated: CASIFRDSAVPGTQYF. Drawing the rest from reference TRBV7-9 and TRBJ2-5, the complete variable domain is DTGVSQNPRHKITKRGQNVTFRCDPISEHNRLYWYRQTLGQGPEFLTYFQNEAQLEKSRLLSDRFSAERPKGSFSTLEIQRTEQGDSAMYLCASIFRDSAVPGTQYFGPGTRLLVL.

The CDR3 bases are TGTGCCAGCAGAAACAGGGGAGATCGTGGCTACACCTTC. Protein product: CASRNRGDRGYTF. This chain connects TRBV6-1 to TRBJ1-2; 7 nucleotides align to TRBD1. Germline V gene lookup returns CDR1 MNHNS and CDR2 SASEGT. The CDR3 extends over 13 amino acids. V lost 6 bases, J lost 7 bases, and 8 bases stayed unmatched.

V is TRBV6-1 and J is TRBJ2-2; 7 bases fit TRBD1. The length of the CDR3 is 14 residues. The junction had 5 bases not matched to a gene; V was cut back by 6 bases and J by 4 bases. The V gene's germline CDR1 is MNHNS and CDR2 SASEGT. Here the CDR3 reads CASRFRGFTGELFF. The CDR3 DNA reads as TGTGCCAGCAGGTTCAGGGGGTTCACCGGGGAGCTGTTTTTT.

The V gene is TRBV27, the J gene TRBJ1-4; D call uncertain. This CDR3 contains 14 residues. Germline CDR1 and CDR2: MNHEY and SMNVEV (reference sequence). V dropped 6 bases and J dropped 8 bases, with 16 bases sitting between them. The CDR3 loop is CASRIRRGGEKLFF. The CDR3 coding sequence is TGTGCCAGCAGGATCCGTCGGGGAGGCGAAAAACTGTTTTTT.

The V gene is TRBV9, the J gene TRBJ1-2; TRBD1 might be the D (5 bases). CDR3 length equals 16 residues. CDR1 SGDLS and CDR2 YYNGEE come from the germline V gene. With 4 bases removed from V and 5 bases from J, the gap between germline ends came to 21 bases. The CDR3 DNA reads TGTGCCAGCAGCACTCCGGCGAGGGGCGCAGAATATGGCTACACCTTC. Its protein product is CASSTPARGAEYGYTF.

This chain connects TRBV6-2 or TRBV6-3 to TRBJ2-5; TRBD2 agrees at 13 bases. J was trimmed by 4 bases and V by 8 bases; bases with no gene match: 7. The germline CDR1 and CDR2 sequences are MNHEY and SVGEGT. This CDR3 is 15 amino acids long. CDR3 sequence (DNA): TGTGCCAGCGGCTGGACTAGCGGGAGTCGAGAGACCCAGTACTTC. Its translation is CASGWTSGSRETQYF.

V gene TRBV20-1 combines with J gene TRBJ2-7; 9 bases line up with TRBD2. This CDR3 region has 14 residues. In germline, CDR1 is DFQATT, CDR2 SNEGSKA (reference sequence). The V and J ends lost 2 bases and 6 bases, in that order; junction bases with no gene match: 8. The CDR3 is CSARPGTSLLEQYF. CDR3 coding DNA: TGCAGTGCTAGACCCGGGACTAGCCTGCTCGAGCAGTACTTC.

CDR3 DNA sequence: TGTGCCAGCGGAACGCAAGAGACCCAGTACTTC. This codes for CASGTQETQYF. The V and J genes are TRBV2 and TRBJ2-5; D is ambiguous. The germline gives CDR1 SNHLY, CDR2 FYNNEI. The V and J ends lost 8 bases and 2 bases respectively, with 6 bases between them. This CDR3 is 11 amino acids long.

The V gene is TRBV7-2, the J gene TRBJ1-5, with 7 bases aligning to TRBD1. The CDR3 is 15 residues long. V lost 5 bases and J lost 2; bases outside the gene matches: 6. CDR1 is SGHTA and CDR2 is FQGNSA in the germline V gene. The CDR3 spells CASSQGGIRNQPQHF. Written as DNA, the CDR3 is TGTGCCAGCAGCCAGGGGGGTATCCGCAATCAGCCCCAGCATTTT.

This clonotype was observed a few times. The chain couples TRBV7-9 to TRBJ2-2; D gene uncertain. This CDR3 region has 12 residues. Trimming left V 5 bases short and J 8 bases short, with 9 bases between. Germline V gene sequence: CDR1 SEHNR, CDR2 FQNEAQ (reference sequence). The CDR3 DNA is TGTGCCAGCAGCCCATACTCGGGGGAGCTGTTTTTT. Translating it yields CASSPYSGELFF. Full variable domain (missing parts from reference TRBV7-9 and TRBJ2-2): DTGVSQNPRHKITKRGQNVTFRCDPISEHNRLYWYRQTLGQGPEFLTYFQNEAQLEKSRLLSDRFSAERPKGSFSTLEIQRTEQGDSAMYLCASSPYSGELFFGEGSRLTVL.

The V and J genes are TRBV15 and TRBJ1-1, with 7 bases aligning to TRBD1. Unmatched junction bases numbered 3, after V lost 1 base and J lost 1 base. CDR1 LNHNV and CDR2 YYDKDF come from the germline V gene (reference sequence). This CDR3 has 15 amino acids. CDR3 in DNA: TGTGCCACCAGCAGAGGGGGGACAGAGAACACTGAAGCTTTCTTT. Its protein product is CATSRGGTENTEAFF.

This chain's CDR3 is CASSPFGLAGSSSYNEQFF. The CDR3 nucleotides read TGTGCCAGCAGTCCTTTCGGGCTAGCGGGCTCTAGCTCCTACAATGAGCAGTTCTTC. The chain has TRBV6-2 or TRBV6-3 and TRBJ2-1; 8 bases fit TRBD2. The CDR3 is 19 residues long. Germline trimming cut 5 bases from V and 0 bases from J; bases unmatched to any gene: 15. Germline V gene data show CDR1 as MNHEY and CDR2 as SVGEGT.

This chain connects TRBV6-1 to TRBJ1-6; no clear D. Per the germline V gene, CDR1 is MNHNS and CDR2 is SASEGT. The germline V and J ends were trimmed by 0 bases and 7 bases, with 10 bases remaining between them. This CDR3 has 15 residues. The CDR3, as DNA: TGTGCCAGCAGTGAAGCCCCACAGATAAATTCACCCCTCCACTTT. Protein: CASSEAPQINSPLHF.

This clonotype appeared once. The J gene is TRBJ2-4, the V gene TRBV15; D uncertain. Trimming pared 1 base from V and 0 bases from J, leaving 10 bases between. This CDR3 has 16 amino acids. Germline CDR1 reads LNHNV; CDR2 reads YYDKDF (reference sequence). The CDR3 region has the DNA TGTGCCACCAGCAGAGCTGGGTCTCTAGCCAAAAACATTCAGTACTTC. Translation gives CATSRAGSLAKNIQYF.

The V and J genes are TRBV9 and TRBJ2-1, with 9 bases lining up with TRBD1. Germline CDR1 SGDLS, CDR2 YYNGEE. The J segment lost 3 bases and the V segment lost 6 bases, leaving 4 bases of the junction unmatched. CDR3 size: 14 residues. CDR3 residues: CASTTGGNYNEQFF. The CDR3 DNA reads as TGTGCCAGCACCACAGGGGGCAACTACAATGAGCAGTTCTTC.

This chain joins TRBV2 and TRBJ2-7; D might be TRBD2 (6 bases). Trimming took off 4 bases at V and 7 bases at J, with 17 bases between the two ends. Germline CDR1 is SNHLY and CDR2 is FYNNEI. The CDR3 runs to 14 residues. CDR3 in amino acids: CASSAPLGGSEQYF. In DNA, the CDR3 is TGTGCCAGCAGTGCACCTTTGGGGGGATCGGAGCAGTACTTC.

This clonotype turned up a few times. The J gene is TRBJ2-7, the V gene TRBV6-1, with 9 positions matching TRBD1. CDR3 length equals 15 residues. The junction had 7 bases not matched to a gene; V was cut back by 5 bases and J by 2 bases. Looked up from germline, CDR1 is MNHNS and CDR2 is SASEGT. The CDR3 loop reads CASSRGQGSAYEQYF. The CDR3 bases are TGTGCCAGCAGTAGGGGACAGGGTTCCGCCTACGAGCAGTACTTC.

The sample holds one count of this clonotype. The chain couples TRBV2 to TRBJ1-2; unclear D gene. The CDR3 totals 14 residues. V was clipped by 6 bases and J by 5 bases, with 16 bases between them. The germline V gene encodes CDR1 SNHLY and CDR2 FYNNEI. The CDR3 coding sequence is TGTGCCAGCAGCTACGGTGAGTCTCCATATGGCTACACCTTC. Residues: CASSYGESPYGYTF.

In its sample, this clonotype ranks as large (0.1 to 1%). V and J are TRBV7-2 and TRBJ2-1; the match to TRBD2 covers 10 bases. The CDR3 is 15 amino acids. J gave up 9 bases and V 8 bases, and 13 bases lay outside the gene matches. Germline CDR1 is SGHTA and CDR2 is FQGNSA. Written as DNA, the CDR3 is TGTGCCAGCCAGGGGGAAGCGGGGGGGCATCGTGAGCAGTTCTTC. It yields the protein CASQGEAGGHREQFF.

The chain carries TRBV12-3 or TRBV12-4 and TRBJ2-7; D is unclear. Trimming removed 3 bases from V and 5 bases from J, with 20 bases in between. The CDR3 spans 16 residues. CDR3 amino acids: CASSFGSRVKANEQYF. CDR3 in DNA: TGTGCCAGCAGTTTTGGTTCACGGGTGAAAGCGAACGAGCAGTACTTC.

The chain is built from TRBV6-1 and TRBJ1-6; D remains unclear. Trimming stripped 6 bases from V and 9 bases from J, with 15 bases between. Germline V lookup: CDR1 MNHNS, CDR2 SASEGT. The CDR3 sequence is 14 residues long. The CDR3 loop reads CASRIGQTSSPLHF. DNA for the CDR3: TGTGCCAGCAGAATTGGGCAGACTTCTTCACCCCTCCACTTT.